These T cell receptor beta chains were read from a single sample in a study of response to subunit inactivated influenza vaccine. TCRdb fed the RT-PCR reads into MiXCR, producing one record per CDR3 protein. This sample yields about half a million distinct CDR3 sequences, of which 25% are seen a single time; approximately 1.9% belongs to the top ten. This material consisted of CD4+ T cells sorted from PBMCs, taken 4 to 6 days after vaccination. The receptors derive from a man aged 45-60 years who received an inactivated influenza vaccine. Each CDR3 is given with its conserved first and last residue. A D gene is named only where the DNA matches it firmly. Expanded clones get a size class; other rows say once, few or many, or leave the size out.

V gene	D gene	CDR3 length	clone size	J gene	CDR3 DNA	CDR3 protein
TRBV7-2	-	18	-	TRBJ2-5	TGTGCCAGCAGCTTAGCGCTAAGAGGGACCAGGTACCAAGAGACCCAGTACTTC	CASSLALRGTRYQETQYF
TRBV5-1	TRBD1	18	-	TRBJ2-2	TGCGCCAGCAGCTTTCGCCCAGAGGGGGCTTCGAACACCGGGGAGCTGTTTTTT	CASSFRPEGASNTGELFF
TRBV20-1	-	13	-	TRBJ2-1	TGCAGTGCTAGCCCTCTGGCTAGGAATGAGCAGTTCTTC	CSASPLARNEQFF
TRBV14	-	13	once	TRBJ2-5	TGTGCCAGCAGCCAAACCCTTGGGGAGACCCAGTACTTC	CASSQTLGETQYF
TRBV12-3/TRBV12-4	-	15	-	TRBJ1-5	TGTGCCAGCAGCAGGGCGGGGGTGCGCAATCAGCCCCAGCATTTT	CASSRAGVRNQPQHF
TRBV12-3/TRBV12-4	-	16	-	TRBJ2-1	TGTGCCAGCAGCCCCGGGGGCGTGAGGAGGAACAATGAGCAGTTCTTC	CASSPGGVRRNNEQFF
TRBV6-1	-	16	-	TRBJ2-1	TGTGCCAGCAGTGAAGTAGGGAGGAGCTCCTACAATGAGCAGTTCTTC	CASSEVGRSSYNEQFF
TRBV7-2	-	15	few	TRBJ2-7	TGTGCCAGCAGCTTAATGGGAGATCGTTCCTACGAGCAGTACTTC	CASSLMGDRSYEQYF
TRBV15	TRBD1	17	-	TRBJ2-7	TGTGCCACCAGCAGAGCCCGGACAGGGCCCTTTTCCTACGAGCAGTACTTC	CATSRARTGPFSYEQYF
TRBV6-1	-	13	-	TRBJ1-2	TGTGCCAGCAGTCCCCCCCAGGGCAATGGCTACACCTTC	CASSPPQGNGYTF
TRBV4-3	TRBD1	23	many	TRBJ1-6	TGCGCCAGCAGCCAAGATAGGAGACAGGGGGTGCCGAGAGGGAGCTCCTATAATTCACCCCTCCACTTT	CASSQDRRQGVPRGSSYNSPLHF
TRBV28	TRBD2	14	few	TRBJ2-7	TGTGCCAGCGTGGGGGCTAGCGGGTCCTACGAGCAGTACTTC	CASVGASGSYEQYF
TRBV20-1	-	16	-	TRBJ2-6	TGCAGTGCAAGAGCCAGCCCGAACTCTGGGGCCAACGTCCTGACTTTC	CSARASPNSGANVLTF
TRBV29-1	TRBD1	13	many	TRBJ2-5	TGCAGCGTCCGACAGGGAAGCTCAGAGACCCAGTACTTC	CSVRQGSSETQYF
TRBV28	TRBD1	16	few	TRBJ2-1	TGTGCCAGCAGTTTGGCGGGACAGGGGTTGTACAATGAGCAGTTCTTC	CASSLAGQGLYNEQFF
TRBV6-6	-	13	few	TRBJ1-4	TGTGCCAGCAGTTACAGTTTAAATGAAAAACTGTTTTTT	CASSYSLNEKLFF
TRBV5-1	TRBD2	16	few	TRBJ2-7	TGCGCCAGCAGCTTCCTTAGCGGGGGTCGCTCCTACGAGCAGTACTTC	CASSFLSGGRSYEQYF
TRBV14	-	16	-	TRBJ2-1	TGTGCCAGCAGCCAAGAGAGGTACACCCAGTACAATGAGCAGTTCTTC	CASSQERYTQYNEQFF
TRBV30	-	12	-	TRBJ2-1	TGTGCCTGGGGTCATCTAATCAATGAGCAGTTCTTC	CAWGHLINEQFF
TRBV29-1	TRBD2	14	-	TRBJ2-1	TGCAGCGTTGAAGATCCTAGCGGGGTCTATGAGCAGTTCTTC	CSVEDPSGVYEQFF
TRBV20-1	-	15	few	TRBJ1-5	TGCAGTGCTAGGAATCAGGGGAATAGCAATCAGCCCCAGCATTTT	CSARNQGNSNQPQHF
TRBV29-1	-	12	few	TRBJ2-7	TGCAGCGTTGGGTTCAGCTCCTACGAGCAGTACTTC	CSVGFSSYEQYF